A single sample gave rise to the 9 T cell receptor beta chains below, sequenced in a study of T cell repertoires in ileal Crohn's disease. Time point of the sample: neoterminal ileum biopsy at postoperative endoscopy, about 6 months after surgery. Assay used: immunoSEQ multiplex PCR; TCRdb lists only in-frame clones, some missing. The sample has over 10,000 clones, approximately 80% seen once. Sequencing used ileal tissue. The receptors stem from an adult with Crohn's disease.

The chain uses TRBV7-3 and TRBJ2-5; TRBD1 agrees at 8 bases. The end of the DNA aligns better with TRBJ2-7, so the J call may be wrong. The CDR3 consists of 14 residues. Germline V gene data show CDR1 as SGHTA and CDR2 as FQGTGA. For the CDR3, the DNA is TGTGCCAGCAGCCAGGGGGCGCCCCCGACCGAGCAGTACTTC. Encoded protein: CASSQGAPPTEQYF.

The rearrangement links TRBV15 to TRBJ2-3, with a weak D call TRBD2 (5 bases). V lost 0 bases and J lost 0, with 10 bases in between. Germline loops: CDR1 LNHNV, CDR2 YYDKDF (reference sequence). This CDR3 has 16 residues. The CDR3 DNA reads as TGTGCCACCAGCAGAGAAGGACGGGGAAGCACAGATACGCAGTATTTT. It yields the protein CATSREGRGSTDTQYF.

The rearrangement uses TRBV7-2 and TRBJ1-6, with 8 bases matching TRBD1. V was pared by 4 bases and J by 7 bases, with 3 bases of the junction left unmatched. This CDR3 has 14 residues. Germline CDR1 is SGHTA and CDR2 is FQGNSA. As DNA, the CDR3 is TGTGCCAGCAGCTCCGACAGGGGCAATTCACCCCTCCACTTT. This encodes CASSSDRGNSPLHF.

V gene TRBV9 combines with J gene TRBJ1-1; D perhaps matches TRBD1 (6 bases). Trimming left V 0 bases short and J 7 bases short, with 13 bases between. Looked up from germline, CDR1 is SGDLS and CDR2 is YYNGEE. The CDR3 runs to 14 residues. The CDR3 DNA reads TGTGCCAGCAGCGTAGAGGGCAGGGGTGGTGAAGCTTTCTTT. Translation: CASSVEGRGGEAFF.

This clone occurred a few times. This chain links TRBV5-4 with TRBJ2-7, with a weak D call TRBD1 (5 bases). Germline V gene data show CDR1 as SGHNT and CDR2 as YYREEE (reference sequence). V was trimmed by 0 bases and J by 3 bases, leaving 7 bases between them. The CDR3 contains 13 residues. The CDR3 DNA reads TGTGCCAGCAGCTTGGGACAGAACTACGAGCAGTACTTC. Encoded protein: CASSLGQNYEQYF.

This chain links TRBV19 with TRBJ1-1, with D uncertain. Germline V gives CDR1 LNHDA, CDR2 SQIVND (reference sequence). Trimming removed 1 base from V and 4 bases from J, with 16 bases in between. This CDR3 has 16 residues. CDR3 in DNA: TGTGCCAGTAGTATAGGGGCCCGTATCCGGGGCACTGAAGCTTTCTTT. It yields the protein CASSIGARIRGTEAFF.

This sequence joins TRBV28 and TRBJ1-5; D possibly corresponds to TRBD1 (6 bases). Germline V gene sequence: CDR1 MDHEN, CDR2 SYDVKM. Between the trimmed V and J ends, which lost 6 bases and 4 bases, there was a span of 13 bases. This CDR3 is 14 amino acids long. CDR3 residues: CASSKDDRNQPQHF. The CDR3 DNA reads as TGTGCCAGCAGCAAGGACGACAGGAATCAGCCCCAGCATTTT.

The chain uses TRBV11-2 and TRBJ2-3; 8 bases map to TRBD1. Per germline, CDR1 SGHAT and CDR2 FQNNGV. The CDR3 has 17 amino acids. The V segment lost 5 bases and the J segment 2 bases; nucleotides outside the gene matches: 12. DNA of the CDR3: TGTGCCAGCAGCCCAACGAGGACCAGGGGGCCCACAGATACGCAGTATTTT. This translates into CASSPTRTRGPTDTQYF.

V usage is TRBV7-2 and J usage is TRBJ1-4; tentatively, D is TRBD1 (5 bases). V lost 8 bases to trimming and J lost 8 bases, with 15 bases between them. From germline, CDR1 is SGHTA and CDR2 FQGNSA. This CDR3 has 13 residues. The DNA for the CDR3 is TGTGCCAGCGCCATAGGAGGGGCGGAAAAACTGTTTTTT. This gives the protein CASAIGGAEKLFF.